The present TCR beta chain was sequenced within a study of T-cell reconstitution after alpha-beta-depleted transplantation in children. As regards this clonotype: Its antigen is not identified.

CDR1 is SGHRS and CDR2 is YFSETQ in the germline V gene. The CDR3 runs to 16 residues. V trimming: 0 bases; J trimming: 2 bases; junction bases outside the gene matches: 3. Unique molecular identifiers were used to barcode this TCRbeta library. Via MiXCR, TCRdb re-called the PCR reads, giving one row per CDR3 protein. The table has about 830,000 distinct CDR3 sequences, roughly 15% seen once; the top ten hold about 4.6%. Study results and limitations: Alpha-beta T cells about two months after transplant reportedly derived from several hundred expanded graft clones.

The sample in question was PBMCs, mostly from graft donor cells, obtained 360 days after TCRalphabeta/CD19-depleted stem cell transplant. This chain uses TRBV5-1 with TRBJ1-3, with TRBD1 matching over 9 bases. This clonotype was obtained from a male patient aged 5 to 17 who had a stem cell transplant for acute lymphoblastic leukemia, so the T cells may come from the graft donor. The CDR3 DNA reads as TGCGCCAGCAGCTTGGTGGACAGGGGAACTGGAAACACCATATATTTT. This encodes CASSLVDRGTGNTIYF.